This T cell receptor beta chain stems from a study of Graves' ophthalmopathy and Graves' hyperthyroidism. RNA transcripts served as template for amplifying TCR beta CDR3 sequences. An opening RT-PCR round employed HTBI primers and preceded a second-round multiplex PCR. TCRdb redid the calling of the multiplex PCR reads with MiXCR, one entry per CDR3 protein. The sample contains some 380,000 distinct CDR3 sequences, 15% to 19% of which appear only once. The J segment lost 0 bases and the V segment lost 2 bases, leaving 5 bases of the junction unmatched. The CDR3 consists of 16 residues. Germline CDR1 and CDR2: LGHDT and YNNKEL (reference sequence). Hyperthyroidism was classified as stable if no ophthalmopathy occurred within 18 months of follow-up. The diagnosis combined clinical symptoms, thyroxine, TRAb, thyroid ultrasound and orbital computed tomography scans. Isolation of PBMCs was performed using over 8.5 ml of fresh peripheral blood.

The receptor was derived from a woman aged 18-30 years with stable Graves' hyperthyroidism. The sequenced material came from peripheral blood. The chain has TRBV3-1 and TRBJ2-5; 8 nucleotides agree with TRBD1. CDR3 in amino acids: CASSQPGQGNQETQYF. The CDR3 nucleotides are TGTGCCAGCAGCCAACCCGGACAGGGCAACCAAGAGACCCAGTACTTC.